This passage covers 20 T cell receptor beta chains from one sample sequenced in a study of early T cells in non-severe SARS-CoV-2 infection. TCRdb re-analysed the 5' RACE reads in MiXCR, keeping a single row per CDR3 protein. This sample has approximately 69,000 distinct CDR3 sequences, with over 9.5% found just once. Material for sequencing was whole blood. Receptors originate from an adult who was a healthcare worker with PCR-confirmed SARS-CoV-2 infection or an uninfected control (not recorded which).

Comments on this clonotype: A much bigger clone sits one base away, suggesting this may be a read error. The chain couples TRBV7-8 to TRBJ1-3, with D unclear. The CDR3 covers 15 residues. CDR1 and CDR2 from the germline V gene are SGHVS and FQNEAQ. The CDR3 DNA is TGTGTCAGCAGCCCCCGGAGGGTTTCTGGAAACACCATATATTTT. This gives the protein CVSSPRRVSGNTIYF.

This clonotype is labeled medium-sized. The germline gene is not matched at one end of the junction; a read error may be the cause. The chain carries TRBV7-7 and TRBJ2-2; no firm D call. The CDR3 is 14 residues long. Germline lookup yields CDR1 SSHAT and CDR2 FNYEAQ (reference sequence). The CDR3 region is CASSPRINTGELFF. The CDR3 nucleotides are TGTGCTAGCAGCCCGCGTATTAACACCGGGGAGCTGTTTTTT.

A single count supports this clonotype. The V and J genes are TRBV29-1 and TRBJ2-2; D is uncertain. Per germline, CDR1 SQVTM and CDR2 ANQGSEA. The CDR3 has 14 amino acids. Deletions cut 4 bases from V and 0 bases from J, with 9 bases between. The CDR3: CSVAWVSNTGELFF. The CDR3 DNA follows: TGCAGCGTTGCGTGGGTTTCGAACACCGGGGAGCTGTTTTTT.

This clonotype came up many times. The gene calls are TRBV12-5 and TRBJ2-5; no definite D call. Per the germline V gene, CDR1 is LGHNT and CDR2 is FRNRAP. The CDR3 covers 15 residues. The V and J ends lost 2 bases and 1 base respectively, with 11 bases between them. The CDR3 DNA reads TGTGCTAGTGGTTTGATGGCCGGGTTCCAAGAGACCCAGTACTTC. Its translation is CASGLMAGFQETQYF.

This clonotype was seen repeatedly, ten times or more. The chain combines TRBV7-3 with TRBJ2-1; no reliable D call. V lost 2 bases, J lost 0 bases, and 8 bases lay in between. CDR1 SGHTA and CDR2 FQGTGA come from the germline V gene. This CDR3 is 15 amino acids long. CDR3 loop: CASSLDVSSYNEQFF. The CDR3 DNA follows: TGTGCCAGCAGCTTAGACGTGAGCTCCTACAATGAGCAGTTCTTC.

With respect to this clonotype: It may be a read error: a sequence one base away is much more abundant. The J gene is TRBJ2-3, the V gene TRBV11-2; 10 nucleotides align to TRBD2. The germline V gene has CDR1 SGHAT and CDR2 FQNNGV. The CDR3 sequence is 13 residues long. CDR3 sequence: CVSSSELAGPMYF. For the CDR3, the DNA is TGTGTCAGCAGCTCGGAACTAGCGGGGCCAATGTATTTT.

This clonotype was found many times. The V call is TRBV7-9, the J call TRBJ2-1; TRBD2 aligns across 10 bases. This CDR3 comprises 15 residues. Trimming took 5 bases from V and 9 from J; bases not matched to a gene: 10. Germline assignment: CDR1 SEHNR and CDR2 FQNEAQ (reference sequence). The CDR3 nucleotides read TGTGCCAGCAGCCAGTCGTCAGCGGGAGGGGTTGAGCAGTTCTTC. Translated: CASSQSSAGGVEQFF.

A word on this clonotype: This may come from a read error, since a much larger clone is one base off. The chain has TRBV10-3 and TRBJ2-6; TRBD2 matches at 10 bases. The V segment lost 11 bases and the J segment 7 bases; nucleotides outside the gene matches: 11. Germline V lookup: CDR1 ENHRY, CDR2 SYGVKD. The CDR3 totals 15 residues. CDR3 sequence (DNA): TGTGCCTTAGGGGCTAGCGGGAGTTTCGCCAACGTCCTGACTTTC. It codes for CALGASGSFANVLTF.

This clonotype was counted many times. The CDR3 DNA follows: TGTGCCAGCAGGACTCCGGGACAGGATCGATTTGAGCAGTTCTTC. Translating gives CASRTPGQDRFEQFF. The chain combines TRBV6-6 with TRBJ2-1; 8 bases map to TRBD1. Germline-derived CDR1 and CDR2 are MNHNY and SVGAGI (reference sequence). Germline trimming cut 6 bases from V and 9 bases from J; bases unmatched to any gene: 13. The CDR3 sequence is 15 residues long.

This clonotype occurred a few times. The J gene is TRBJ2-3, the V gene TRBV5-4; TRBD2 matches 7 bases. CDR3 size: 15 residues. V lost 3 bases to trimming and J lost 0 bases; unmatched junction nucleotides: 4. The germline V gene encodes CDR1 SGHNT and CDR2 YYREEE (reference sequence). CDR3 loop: CASSSQAGSTDTQYF. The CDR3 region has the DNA TGTGCCAGCAGCTCGCAAGCGGGAAGCACAGATACGCAGTATTTT.

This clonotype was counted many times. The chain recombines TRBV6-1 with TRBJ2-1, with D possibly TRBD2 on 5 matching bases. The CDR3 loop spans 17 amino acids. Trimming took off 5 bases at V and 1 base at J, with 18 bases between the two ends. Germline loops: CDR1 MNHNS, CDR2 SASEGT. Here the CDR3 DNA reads TGTGCCAGCAGTTCAAGCGGAGGATTTTTTTCCTACAATGAGCAGTTCTTC. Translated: CASSSSGGFFSYNEQFF.

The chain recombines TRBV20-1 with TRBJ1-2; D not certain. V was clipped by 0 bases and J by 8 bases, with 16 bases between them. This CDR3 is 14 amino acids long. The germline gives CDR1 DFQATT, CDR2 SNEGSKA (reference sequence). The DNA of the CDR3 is TGCAGTGCTAGAGATAGGCAGCGGGCCGTCGGCTACACCTTC. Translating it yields CSARDRQRAVGYTF.

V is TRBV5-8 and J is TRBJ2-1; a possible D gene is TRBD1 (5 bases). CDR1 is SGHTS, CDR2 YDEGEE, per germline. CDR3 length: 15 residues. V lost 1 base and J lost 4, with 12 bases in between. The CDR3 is CASSLKGSGYNEQFF. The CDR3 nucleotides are TGTGCCAGCAGCTTGAAGGGGTCAGGTTACAATGAGCAGTTCTTC.

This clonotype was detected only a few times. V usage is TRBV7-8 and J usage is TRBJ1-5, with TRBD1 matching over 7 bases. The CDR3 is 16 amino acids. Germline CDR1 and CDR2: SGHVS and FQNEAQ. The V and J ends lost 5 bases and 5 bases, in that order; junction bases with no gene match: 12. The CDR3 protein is CASSRLQGSGDQPQHF. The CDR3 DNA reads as TGTGCCAGCAGCCGTTTACAGGGGTCGGGGGATCAGCCCCAGCATTTT.

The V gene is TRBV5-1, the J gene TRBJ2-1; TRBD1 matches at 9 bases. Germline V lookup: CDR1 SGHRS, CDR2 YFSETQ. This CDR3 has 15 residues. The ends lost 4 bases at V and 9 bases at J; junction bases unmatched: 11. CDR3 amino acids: CASSRGGQGNSEQFF. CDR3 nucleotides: TGCGCCAGCAGCCGTGGGGGACAGGGTAATTCTGAGCAGTTCTTC.

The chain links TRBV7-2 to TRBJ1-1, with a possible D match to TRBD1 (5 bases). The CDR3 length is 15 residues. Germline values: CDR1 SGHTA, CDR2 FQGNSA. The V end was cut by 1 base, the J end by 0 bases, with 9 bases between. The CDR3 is CASSLDPRVNTEAFF. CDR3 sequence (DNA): TGTGCCAGCAGCTTAGACCCCAGGGTGAACACTGAAGCTTTCTTT.

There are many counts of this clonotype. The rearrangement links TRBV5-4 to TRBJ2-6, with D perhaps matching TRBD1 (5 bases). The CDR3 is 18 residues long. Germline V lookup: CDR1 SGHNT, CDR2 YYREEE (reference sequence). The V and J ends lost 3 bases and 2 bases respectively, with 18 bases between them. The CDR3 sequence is CASSSKSRQSPGANVLTF. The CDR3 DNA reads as TGTGCCAGCAGCTCCAAGTCTCGACAGTCTCCTGGGGCCAACGTCCTGACTTTC.

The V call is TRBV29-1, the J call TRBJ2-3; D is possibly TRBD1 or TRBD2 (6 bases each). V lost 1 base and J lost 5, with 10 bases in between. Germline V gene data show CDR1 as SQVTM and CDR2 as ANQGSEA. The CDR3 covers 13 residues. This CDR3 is CSVEAGGVDTQYF. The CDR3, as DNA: TGCAGCGTTGAAGCCGGGGGCGTAGATACGCAGTATTTT.

CDR3 protein: CASSLGQGSTDTQYF. The CDR3 coding sequence is TGTGCCAGCAGCTTAGGGCAGGGGAGCACAGATACGCAGTATTTT. The V call is TRBV7-9, the J call TRBJ2-3, with D perhaps matching TRBD1 (6 bases). Germline CDR1 and CDR2: SEHNR and FQNEAQ (reference sequence). CDR3 length: 15 amino acids. Trimming cost V 1 base and J 0 bases, with 8 bases left between them. Using reference TRBV7-9 and TRBJ2-3 for the parts outside the CDR3, the full variable domain is DTGVSQNPRHKITKRGQNVTFRCDPISEHNRLYWYRQTLGQGPEFLTYFQNEAQLEKSRLLSDRFSAERPKGSFSTLEIQRTEQGDSAMYLCASSLGQGSTDTQYFGPGTRLTVL.

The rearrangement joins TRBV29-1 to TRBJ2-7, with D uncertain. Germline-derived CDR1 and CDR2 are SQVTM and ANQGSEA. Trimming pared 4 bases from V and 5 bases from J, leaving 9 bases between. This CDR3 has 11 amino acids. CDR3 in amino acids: CSVGREHEQYF. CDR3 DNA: TGCAGCGTTGGTAGGGAACACGAGCAGTACTTC.